This note documents a single T cell receptor beta chain sequence. Antigen: not known. Germline loops: CDR1 KGHSH, CDR2 LQKENI. The V gene end was trimmed by 6 bases and the J gene end by 2 bases; junction bases not matched to a gene: 8. The CDR3 has 16 residues. The source of the sample is a study of T cell responses to AZD1222 COVID-19 vaccine. General study results and limits: Donors were mostly white British, more females; clonal diversity possibly underestimated. As reported, nearly half of all spike-specific TCRs target variant regions that are unmutated.

Libraries were prepared by immunoSEQ multiplex PCR; TCRdb keeps only in-frame clonotypes and omits some of them. The table lists about 150,000 clones, over 75% of them singletons. The material was peripheral blood, obtained on day 0 of AZD1222 vaccination. V is TRBV18 and J is TRBJ2-3, with 10 bases fitting TRBD2. The sequence derives from an adult in good health. The CDR3 sequence is CASSQWTSGITDTQYF. Written as DNA, the CDR3 is TGTGCCAGCTCCCAATGGACTAGCGGAATCACAGATACGCAGTATTTT.